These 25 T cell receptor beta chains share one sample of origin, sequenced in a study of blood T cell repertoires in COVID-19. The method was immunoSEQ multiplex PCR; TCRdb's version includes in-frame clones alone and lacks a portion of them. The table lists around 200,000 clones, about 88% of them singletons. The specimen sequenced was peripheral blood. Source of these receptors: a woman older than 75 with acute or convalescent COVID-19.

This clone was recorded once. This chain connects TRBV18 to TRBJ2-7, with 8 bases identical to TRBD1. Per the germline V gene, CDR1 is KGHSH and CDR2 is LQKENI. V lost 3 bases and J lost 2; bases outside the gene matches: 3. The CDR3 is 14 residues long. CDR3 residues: CASSPPQGAYEQYF. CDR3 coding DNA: TGTGCCAGCTCACCTCCACAGGGGGCCTACGAGCAGTACTTC.

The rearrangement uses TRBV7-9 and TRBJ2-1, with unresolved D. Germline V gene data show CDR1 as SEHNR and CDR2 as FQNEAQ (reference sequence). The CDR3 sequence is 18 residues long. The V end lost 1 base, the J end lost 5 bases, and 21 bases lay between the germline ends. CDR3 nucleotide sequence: TGTGCCAGCAGCTTAGAGGTCGGCGGTGCTGTCTTGAACAATGAGCAGTTCTTC. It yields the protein CASSLEVGGAVLNNEQFF.

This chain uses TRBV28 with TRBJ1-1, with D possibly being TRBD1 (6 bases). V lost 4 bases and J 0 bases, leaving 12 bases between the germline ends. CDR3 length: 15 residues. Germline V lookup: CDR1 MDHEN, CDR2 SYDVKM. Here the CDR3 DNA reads TGTGCCAGCAGTTCTTGGACAGAGATGAACACTGAAGCTTTCTTT. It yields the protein CASSSWTEMNTEAFF.

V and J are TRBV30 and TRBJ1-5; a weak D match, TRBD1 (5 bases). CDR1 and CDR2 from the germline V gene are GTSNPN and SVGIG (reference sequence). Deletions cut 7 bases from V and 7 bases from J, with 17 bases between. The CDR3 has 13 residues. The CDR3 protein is CASSGFDAQPQHF. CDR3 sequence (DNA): TGTGCCTCCTCAGGGTTTGATGCCCAGCCCCAGCATTTT.

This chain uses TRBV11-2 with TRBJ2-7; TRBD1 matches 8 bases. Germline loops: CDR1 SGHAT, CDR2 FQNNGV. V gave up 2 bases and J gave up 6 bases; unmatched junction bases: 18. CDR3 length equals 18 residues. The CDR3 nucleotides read TGTGCCAGCAGCTTAATGTGGCAGGGGGCAAATTCTCGTAGCGAGCAGTACTTC. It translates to CASSLMWQGANSRSEQYF.

Here the CDR3 DNA reads TGTGCCTGGAGTGTAGGGGCAGGAGAAACTGAAGCTTTCTTT. It encodes CAWSVGAGETEAFF. The J gene is TRBJ1-1, the V gene TRBV30; a possible D gene is TRBD1 (5 bases). Trimming pared 0 bases from V and 5 bases from J, leaving 13 bases between. The CDR3 length is 14 residues. Per germline, CDR1 GTSNPN and CDR2 SVGIG (reference sequence).

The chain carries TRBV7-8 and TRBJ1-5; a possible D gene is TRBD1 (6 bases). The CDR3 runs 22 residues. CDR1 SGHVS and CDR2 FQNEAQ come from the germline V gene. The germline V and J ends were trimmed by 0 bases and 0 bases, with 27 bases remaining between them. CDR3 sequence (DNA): TGTGCCAGCAGCTTAGCGCATGGATATTCACAGGGAAGTGGGGGTAGCAATCAGCCCCAGCATTTT. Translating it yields CASSLAHGYSQGSGGSNQPQHF. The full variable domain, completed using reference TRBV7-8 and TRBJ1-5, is GAGVSQSPRYKVAKRGQDVALRCDPISGHVSLFWYQQALGQGPEFLTYFQNEAQLDKSGLPSDRFFAERPEGSVSTLKIQRTQQEDSAVYLCASSLAHGYSQGSGGSNQPQHFGDGTRLSIL.

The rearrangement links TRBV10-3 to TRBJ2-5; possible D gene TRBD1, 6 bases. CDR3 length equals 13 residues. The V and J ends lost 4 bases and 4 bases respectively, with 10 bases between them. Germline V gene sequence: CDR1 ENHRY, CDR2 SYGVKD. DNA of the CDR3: TGTGCCATCAGTGGGACAGCCCTAGAGACCCAGTACTTC. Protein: CAISGTALETQYF.

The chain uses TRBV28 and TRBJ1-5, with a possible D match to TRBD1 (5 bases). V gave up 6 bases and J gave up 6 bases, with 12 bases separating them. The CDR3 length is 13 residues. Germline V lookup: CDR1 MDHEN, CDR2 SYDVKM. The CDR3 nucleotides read TGTGCCAGCAGATCCTTACAGGTTCAGCCCCAGCATTTT. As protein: CASRSLQVQPQHF.

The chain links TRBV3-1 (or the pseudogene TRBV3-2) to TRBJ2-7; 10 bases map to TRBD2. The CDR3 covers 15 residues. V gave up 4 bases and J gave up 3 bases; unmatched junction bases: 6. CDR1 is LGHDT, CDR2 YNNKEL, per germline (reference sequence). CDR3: CASSPYLAGGYEQYF. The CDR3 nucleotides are TGTGCCAGCAGCCCCTACTTAGCGGGAGGCTACGAGCAGTACTTC.

Written as DNA, the CDR3 is TGTGCCAGCAGAAAGACAGGGCCTAGCACAGATACGCAGTATTTT. It encodes CASRKTGPSTDTQYF. The rearrangement joins TRBV6-5 to TRBJ2-3, with TRBD1 matching over 7 bases. The germline CDR1 and CDR2 sequences are MNHEY and SVGAGI. V shed 6 bases and J 0 bases; nucleotides not matched to a gene: 6. CDR3 size: 15 residues.

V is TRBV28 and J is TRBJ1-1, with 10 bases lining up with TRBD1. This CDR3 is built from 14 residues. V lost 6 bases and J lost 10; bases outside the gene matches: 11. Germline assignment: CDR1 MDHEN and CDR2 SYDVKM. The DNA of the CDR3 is TGTGCCAGCAGCACACCGGGACAGGGGTATACAGCTTTCTTT. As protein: CASSTPGQGYTAFF.

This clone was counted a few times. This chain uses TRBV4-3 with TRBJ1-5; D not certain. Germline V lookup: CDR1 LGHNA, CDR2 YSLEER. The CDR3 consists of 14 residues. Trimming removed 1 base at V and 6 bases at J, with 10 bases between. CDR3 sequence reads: CASSQAAGFQPQHF. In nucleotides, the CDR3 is TGCGCCAGCAGCCAAGCCGCAGGATTTCAGCCCCAGCATTTT.

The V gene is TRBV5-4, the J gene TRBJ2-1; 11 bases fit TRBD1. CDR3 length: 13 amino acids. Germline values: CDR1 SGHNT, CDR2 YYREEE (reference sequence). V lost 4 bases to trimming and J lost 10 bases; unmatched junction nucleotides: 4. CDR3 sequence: CASSRGQGGEQFF. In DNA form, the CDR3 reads TGTGCCAGCAGCAGGGGACAGGGGGGAGAGCAGTTCTTC. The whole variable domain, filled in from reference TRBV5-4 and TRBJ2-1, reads ETGVTQSPTHLIKTRGQQVTLRCSSQSGHNTVSWYQQALGQGPQFIFQYYREEENGRGNFPPRFSGLQFPNYSSELNVNALELDDSALYLCASSRGQGGEQFFGPGTRLTVL.

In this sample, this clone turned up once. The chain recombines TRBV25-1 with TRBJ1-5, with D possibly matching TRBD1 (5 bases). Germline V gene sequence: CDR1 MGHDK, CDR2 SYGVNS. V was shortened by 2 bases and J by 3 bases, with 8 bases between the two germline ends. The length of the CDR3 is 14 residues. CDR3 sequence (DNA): TGTGCCAGCAGTGAAGGGGGGTCCAATCAGCCCCAGCATTTT. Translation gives CASSEGGSNQPQHF.

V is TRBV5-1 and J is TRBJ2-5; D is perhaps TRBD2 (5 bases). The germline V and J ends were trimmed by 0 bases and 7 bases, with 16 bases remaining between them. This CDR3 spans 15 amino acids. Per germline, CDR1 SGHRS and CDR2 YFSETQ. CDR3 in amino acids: CASSLGQSREGTQYF. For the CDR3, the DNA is TGCGCCAGCAGCTTGGGACAATCGCGCGAGGGGACCCAGTACTTC.

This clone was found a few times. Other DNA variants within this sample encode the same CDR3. CDR3 sequence: CASSQVGRHSGTGRPNEQFF. The CDR3 nucleotides are TGCGCCAGCAGCCAAGTAGGGAGGCATAGCGGGACCGGTCGTCCAAATGAGCAGTTCTTC. The V and J genes are TRBV4-3 and TRBJ2-1, with 8 bases identical to TRBD2. This CDR3 contains 20 residues. From germline, CDR1 is LGHNA and CDR2 YSLEER. J gave up 7 bases and V 1 base, and 21 bases lay outside the gene matches.

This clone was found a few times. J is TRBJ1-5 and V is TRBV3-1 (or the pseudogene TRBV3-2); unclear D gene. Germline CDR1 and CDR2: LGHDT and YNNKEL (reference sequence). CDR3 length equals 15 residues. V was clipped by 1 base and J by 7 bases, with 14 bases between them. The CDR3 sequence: CASSQGGGRRQPQHF. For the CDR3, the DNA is TGTGCCAGCAGCCAAGGGGGAGGGCGAAGACAGCCCCAGCATTTT.

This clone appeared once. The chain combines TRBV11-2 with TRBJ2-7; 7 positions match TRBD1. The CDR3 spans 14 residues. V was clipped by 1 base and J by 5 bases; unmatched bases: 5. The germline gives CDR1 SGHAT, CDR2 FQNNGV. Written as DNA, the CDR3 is TGTGCCAGCAGCTTAGGGACAGGCAGCGACGAGCAGTACTTC. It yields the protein CASSLGTGSDEQYF.

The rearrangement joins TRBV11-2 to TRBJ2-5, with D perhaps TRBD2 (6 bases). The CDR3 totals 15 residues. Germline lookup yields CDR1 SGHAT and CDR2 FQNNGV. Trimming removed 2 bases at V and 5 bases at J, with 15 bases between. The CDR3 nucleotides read TGTGCCAGCAGCTTACTCGGGGGAGACGGCGAGACCCAGTACTTC. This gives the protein CASSLLGGDGETQYF.

DNA for the CDR3: TGTGCCAGCAGTTACCGACAGTACATAGACGCCTACGAGCAGTACTTC. It translates to CASSYRQYIDAYEQYF. V usage is TRBV6-2 or TRBV6-3 and J usage is TRBJ2-7; D possibly corresponds to TRBD1 (5 bases). Germline V gives CDR1 MNHEY, CDR2 SVGEGT. The CDR3 extends over 16 amino acids. V gave up 2 bases and J gave up 2 bases, with 16 bases separating them.

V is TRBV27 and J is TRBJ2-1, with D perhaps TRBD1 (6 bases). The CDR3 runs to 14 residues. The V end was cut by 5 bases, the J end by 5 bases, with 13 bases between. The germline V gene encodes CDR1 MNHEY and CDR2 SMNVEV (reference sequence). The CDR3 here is CASSDRDIDNEQFF. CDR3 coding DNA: TGTGCCAGCAGTGACCGGGACATTGACAATGAGCAGTTCTTC.

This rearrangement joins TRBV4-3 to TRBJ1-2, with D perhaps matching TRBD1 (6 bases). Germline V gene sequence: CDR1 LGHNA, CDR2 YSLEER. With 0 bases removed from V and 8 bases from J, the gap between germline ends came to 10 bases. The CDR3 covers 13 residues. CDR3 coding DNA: TGCGCCAGCAGCCAAGAAGACAGGAGAGGCTACACCTTC. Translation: CASSQEDRRGYTF.

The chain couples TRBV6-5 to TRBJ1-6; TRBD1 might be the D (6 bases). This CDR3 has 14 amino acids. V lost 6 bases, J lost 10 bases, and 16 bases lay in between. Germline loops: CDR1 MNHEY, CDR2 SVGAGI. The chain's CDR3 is CASSQGLEHSPLHF. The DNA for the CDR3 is TGTGCCAGCAGCCAGGGGTTAGAACACTCACCCCTCCACTTT.

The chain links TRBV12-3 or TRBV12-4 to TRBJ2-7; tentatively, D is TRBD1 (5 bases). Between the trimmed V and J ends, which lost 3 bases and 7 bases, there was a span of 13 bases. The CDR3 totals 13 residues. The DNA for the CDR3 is TGTGCCAGCAGTTTTTCAGGGCAGGGAGAGCAGTACTTC. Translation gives CASSFSGQGEQYF.